This TCR beta chain was identified during a study of blood T cell repertoires in COVID-19 (dated by TCRdb to 2020 to 2022). For context, the study as a whole: Samples covering the acute and convalescent phases of COVID-19 were provided by collaborators in the United States, Italy and Spain. Where available, HLA class I and class II types were taken from metadata supplied by the sample provider and were not determined by assay-based typing. Sample metadata almost always included a de-identified subject ID, COVID-19 status, age in years and sex. A freely available public database, intended as a resource for researchers studying the immune response to SARS-CoV-2, is where the repertoires were released. Samples came from the ongoing ImmuneRACE study (first 160 participants) plus 1,254 subjects from 6 global collaborators. The prospective study material was composed of cDNA or gDNA derived from T cells, B-cell-depleted T cells, or PBMCs. The dataset comprised deeply sampled blood TCRbeta repertoires from subjects exposed to, actively infected with, or recovered from COVID-19. Study-wide conclusions, independent of this receptor: The quantity of clinical and demographic metadata differed by source and by participant and was supplied without curation.

The V and J ends are trimmed by 0 bases and 4 bases, leaving 4 bases between them. The CDR3 covers 13 residues, taking in both the cysteine and the phenylalanine. Left in the record is the CDR3 DNA by itself, 39 bases read in frame from the first base. The germline V gene (reference sequence) yields LGHDT for CDR1 and YNNKEL for CDR2. Note on this clone: Its binding antigen is unknown. No base qualities exist here, and no much larger clone lies one base off it. The same CDR3 arises from other DNA sequences in this sample as well.

TCRbeta CDR3 regions were amplified from genomic DNA by means of the immunoSEQ Assay, a bias-controlled multiplex PCR. Concerning the study's data processing: Nucleated cell counts per sample were estimated from amplification of reference gene primers within the assay. To quantify the absolute abundance of each unique TCRbeta CDR3 rearrangement, sequence reads were collapsed and filtered. For each sample, productive Simpson clonality was calculated as the square root of Simpson's diversity index across productive rearrangements. What TCRdb holds here is the immuneACCESS table cut down to in-frame rearrangements. Part of the clones is not present; checked against another copy, under half of the missing clones reflect an unresolved V gene, and the others are unexplained. V and J calls and clone size come straight from that table; D and trimming were deduced from the DNA. Counted in this sample were almost 250,000 clones; 86% of them appeared once. The ten largest account for roughly 6.2% of the sample.

One collaborating source in Seattle enrolled patients while the patients were actively infected and followed the patients over time throughout the course of disease. The collaborating institutions used their own protocols to collect whole blood in K2EDTA tubes. For TCRbeta analysis, collaborators shipped samples in one of three forms: frozen whole blood, isolated PBMCs, or DNA extracted from either of those sample types. Specimen: peripheral blood. The sequence is built from TRBV3-1 (or the pseudogene TRBV3-2) and TRBJ1-5, with the D gene uncertain. The receptor comes from a woman at least 80 years old with COVID-19, enrolled during active disease. The DNA sequence is TGTGCCAGCAGCCAAGATCTAAATCAGCCCCAGCATTTT. This sequence encodes CASSQDLNQPQHF.